The sample holds one count of the clone carrying this TCR beta chain. This sample is part of a study of technical replicates of blood from several donors. The assay was immunoSEQ multiplex PCR, and TCRdb's table has in-frame clones only and misses some. In the table there are 70,000 or so clones, over 95% of which are singletons. This CDR3 comprises 13 residues. The ends lost 0 bases at V and 7 bases at J; junction bases unmatched: 2. CDR1 MNHEY and CDR2 SMNVEV come from the germline V gene (reference sequence). The V and J genes are TRBV27 and TRBJ1-2; TRBD1 aligns across 7 bases. This clonotype originated in a human donor in good health. Sequencing was performed on T cells isolated from PBMCs. The CDR3 is CASSLSGGGGYTF. CDR3 sequence (DNA): TGTGCCAGCAGTTTATCAGGGGGCGGTGGCTACACCTTC.